This T cell receptor (beta chain) comes out of a study of blood T cell repertoires in COVID-19. Study-level background: Samples of COVID-19 (acute and convalescent) were obtained from the United States, Italy and Spain. T cells, B-cell-depleted T cells, or PBMCs supplied cDNA or gDNA.

Trimming shortened V by 3 bases and J by 0 bases, and 9 bases separated the two germline ends. The CDR3 contains 14 residues. Germline loops: CDR1 SGHDN, CDR2 FVKESK. Authors' methods: Estimation of nucleated cell counts was performed using reference gene primer amplification. Sequenced by immunoSEQ multiplex PCR; TCRdb stores in-frame clones only, minus some. The DNA gave D and trimming, while V, J and clone size come from that table. The sample holds some 100,000 clones; approximately 90% are singletons and the top ten take 0.85% to 1%. This TCR was sampled from a man in his 60s with acute or convalescent COVID-19. The sample consisted of peripheral blood. This chain links TRBV14 with TRBJ2-7; no clear D. The DNA of the CDR3 is TGTGCCAGCAGCCAGTGGCGGAACTCCTACGAGCAGTACTTC. Translating gives CASSQWRNSYEQYF. Drawing the rest from reference TRBV14 and TRBJ2-7, the complete variable domain is EAGVTQFPSHSVIEKGQTVTLRCDPISGHDNLYWYRRVMGKEIKFLLHFVKESKQDESGMPNNRFLAERTGGTYSTLKVQPAELEDSGVYFCASSQWRNSYEQYFGPGTRLTVT.